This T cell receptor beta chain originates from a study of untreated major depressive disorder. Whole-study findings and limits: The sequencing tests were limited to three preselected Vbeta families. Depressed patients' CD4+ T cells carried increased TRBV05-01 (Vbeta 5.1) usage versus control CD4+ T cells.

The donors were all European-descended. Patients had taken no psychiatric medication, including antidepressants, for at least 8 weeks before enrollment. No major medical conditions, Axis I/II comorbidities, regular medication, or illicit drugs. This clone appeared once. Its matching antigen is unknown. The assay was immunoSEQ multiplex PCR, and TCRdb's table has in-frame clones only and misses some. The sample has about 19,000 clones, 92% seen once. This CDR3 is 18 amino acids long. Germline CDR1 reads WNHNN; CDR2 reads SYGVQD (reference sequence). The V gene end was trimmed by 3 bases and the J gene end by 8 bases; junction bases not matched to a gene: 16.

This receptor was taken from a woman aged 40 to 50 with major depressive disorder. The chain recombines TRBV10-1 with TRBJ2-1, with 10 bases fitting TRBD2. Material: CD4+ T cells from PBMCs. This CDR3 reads CASSEYQPAGGGQDEQFF. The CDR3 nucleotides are TGCGCCAGCAGTGAATACCAACCAGCGGGAGGGGGTCAGGATGAGCAGTTCTTC.